These 14 T cell receptor beta chains were sequenced from one sample in a study of Ad26.COV2.S vaccination and SARS-CoV-2 variants. Clones were read by immunoSEQ multiplex PCR, and TCRdb kept only the in-frame ones, dropping some. Altogether 350,000 to 500,000 clones are present, roughly 91% being singletons, with the ten largest covering roughly 3.9%. Treatment denoted: some 20 received Ad26.COV2.S at low or high dose, single or two shots; 5 received placebo; per-sample allocation not given. Sampling was performed 63 days after the first vaccine or placebo injection. The sample in question was peripheral blood, obtained in a trial of Ad26.COV2.S vaccine versus placebo. These receptors were collected from a person aged 18-60 years who received the Ad26.COV2.S COVID-19 vaccine or a placebo.

As to this clone: Other DNA sequences in this sample translate to the same CDR3. This chain uses TRBV6-1 with TRBJ2-5, with D perhaps assigned TRBD1 or TRBD2 (5 bases each). This CDR3 contains 14 residues. V dropped 1 base and J dropped 5 bases, with 11 bases sitting between them. CDR1 is MNHNS and CDR2 is SASEGT in the germline V gene. The CDR3 is CASSEGGAGETQYF. CDR3 nucleotide sequence: TGTGCCAGCAGTGAAGGAGGGGCGGGTGAGACCCAGTACTTC.

This rearrangement joins TRBV24-1 to TRBJ1-1; TRBD1 might be the D (6 bases). Trimming shortened V by 7 bases and J by 4 bases, and 12 bases separated the two germline ends. In germline, CDR1 is KGHDR, CDR2 SFDVKD. The CDR3 contains 13 residues. CDR3 DNA sequence: TGTGCCACCAGACAGGGTTCGTCCACTGAAGCTTTCTTT. This sequence encodes CATRQGSSTEAFF.

The chain recombines TRBV29-1 with TRBJ2-1; no firm D call. The V and J ends lost 3 bases and 0 bases respectively, with 9 bases between them. This CDR3 spans 14 amino acids. Germline values: CDR1 SQVTM, CDR2 ANQGSEA. The CDR3 loop is CSVDGVSSYNEQFF. Written as DNA, the CDR3 is TGCAGCGTTGATGGTGTTAGCTCCTACAATGAGCAGTTCTTC.

The chain links TRBV18 to TRBJ2-3; 7 positions match TRBD2. V was clipped by 0 bases and J by 1 base; unmatched bases: 4. The CDR3 has 16 amino acids. Germline V gives CDR1 KGHSH, CDR2 LQKENI. The CDR3 reads CASSPPTSLGTDTQYF. CDR3 nucleotide sequence: TGTGCCAGCTCACCACCGACTAGCCTCGGCACAGATACGCAGTATTTT.

V usage is TRBV5-5 and J usage is TRBJ2-7; 11 bases match TRBD2. The CDR3 consists of 18 residues. The trim removed 0 bases at V and 4 bases at J, leaving 12 bases unmatched. The germline V gene encodes CDR1 SGHKS and CDR2 YYEKEE (reference sequence). The CDR3: CASSLEGLAGTPTYEQYF. The CDR3 DNA is TGTGCCAGCAGCTTGGAAGGACTAGCGGGTACACCAACTTACGAGCAGTACTTC.

This clone showed up just once. The rearrangement links TRBV18 to TRBJ1-4, with D perhaps TRBD1 (5 bases). This CDR3 is 17 amino acids long. The V and J ends lost 2 bases and 7 bases respectively, with 20 bases between them. CDR1 is KGHSH and CDR2 is LQKENI in the germline V gene. The CDR3 DNA sequence: TGTGCCAGCTCACCATCAGGGCACAGGTCGGCGGCTGAAAAACTGTTTTTT. It specifies CASSPSGHRSAAEKLFF.

V usage is TRBV6-5 and J usage is TRBJ2-7; 8 bases line up with TRBD2. The CDR3 covers 13 residues. Trimming cost V 7 bases and J 4 bases; bases outside gene matches: 6. In germline, CDR1 is MNHEY, CDR2 SVGAGI. The CDR3 sequence is CASTQREGYEQYF. The CDR3 DNA sequence: TGTGCCAGCACTCAACGGGAGGGGTACGAGCAGTACTTC.

This rearrangement joins TRBV28 to TRBJ2-4; the D gene is possibly TRBD2 (7 bases). The ends were cut back, 7 bases at V and 5 bases at J, with 18 bases in the middle. The CDR3 is made up of 15 amino acids. CDR1 is MDHEN, CDR2 SYDVKM, per germline. In DNA form, the CDR3 reads TGTGCCAGCACTCTGGGGGGGGGCGTCCAAAACATTCAGTACTTC. As protein: CASTLGGGVQNIQYF.

V and J are TRBV4-3 and TRBJ1-3; D remains unclear. The CDR3 is 16 residues long. The V gene lost 0 bases and the J gene lost 0 bases, with 9 bases spanning the gap. CDR1 and CDR2 (germline): LGHNA, YSLEER. The CDR3 nucleotides are TGCGCCAGCAGCCAAGATTTGGGCAGCTCTGGAAACACCATATATTTT. Protein sequence: CASSQDLGSSGNTIYF.

The J gene is TRBJ2-5, the V gene TRBV2; D is perhaps TRBD1 or TRBD2 (5 bases each). This CDR3 has 12 residues. Deletions cut 7 bases from V and 5 bases from J, with 11 bases between. CDR1 and CDR2 from the germline V gene are SNHLY and FYNNEI. This CDR3 reads CASMGRDETQYF. Written as DNA, the CDR3 is TGTGCCAGCATGGGCAGGGACGAGACCCAGTACTTC.

The gene calls are TRBV6-5 and TRBJ2-7; possibly TRBD2 for D (6 bases). The CDR3 sequence is 14 residues long. CDR1 and CDR2 from the germline V gene are MNHEY and SVGAGI. V lost 5 bases to trimming and J lost 0 bases, with 11 bases between them. The CDR3 spells CASSRDSSSYEQYF. The CDR3 DNA reads TGTGCCAGCAGTCGGGACTCCAGCTCCTACGAGCAGTACTTC.

The chain couples TRBV27 to TRBJ1-6; 7 bases agree with TRBD1. Germline lookup yields CDR1 MNHEY and CDR2 SMNVEV (reference sequence). There are 18 residues in the CDR3. V lost 2 bases to trimming and J lost 4 bases; unmatched junction nucleotides: 11. The chain's CDR3 is CASSLIPRQGDYNSPLHF. CDR3 nucleotides: TGTGCCAGCAGTTTAATCCCCCGACAGGGAGATTATAATTCACCCCTCCACTTT.

The CDR3 here is CAWEPGAEAFF. The CDR3 nucleotides are TGTGCCTGGGAACCAGGGGCCGAAGCTTTCTTT. The J gene is TRBJ1-1, the V gene TRBV30, with TRBD1 as a possible D gene (6 bases). Per the germline V gene, CDR1 is GTSNPN and CDR2 is SVGIG (reference sequence). This CDR3 comprises 11 residues. V was shortened by 5 bases and J by 8 bases, with 12 bases between the two germline ends. Full variable domain (outside the CDR3, taken from reference TRBV30 and TRBJ1-1): SQTIHQWPATLVQPVGSPLSLECTVEGTSNPNLYWYRQAAGRGLQLLFYSVGIGQISSEVPQNLSASRPQDRQFILSSKKLLLSDSGFYLCAWEPGAEAFFGQGTRLTVV.

This clone has a single count. The sample contains more than one DNA sequence encoding this CDR3. J is TRBJ2-7 and V is TRBV9; a possible D gene is TRBD1 (5 bases). Per the germline V gene, CDR1 is SGDLS and CDR2 is YYNGEE. V was trimmed by 0 bases and J by 0 bases, leaving 10 bases between them. The CDR3 covers 15 residues. CDR3 amino acids: CASSVGGASSYEQYF. Written as DNA, the CDR3 is TGTGCCAGCAGCGTAGGTGGGGCATCCTCCTACGAGCAGTACTTC.